This T cell receptor beta chain emerged from a study of T cell responses to AZD1222 COVID-19 vaccine. Points from the study as a whole: Nearly half of spike-specific TCRs reportedly target unmutated variant regions. The study found Spike-specific TCR breadth and depth rose after two AZD1222 doses.

Trimming shortened V by 4 bases and J by 4 bases, and 19 bases separated the two germline ends. The CDR3 length is 16 residues. Germline CDR1 and CDR2: LNHDA and SQIVND (reference sequence). TCRdb's copy holds only in-frame clones and misses some; the assay was immunoSEQ multiplex PCR. The table includes roughly 120,000 clones, around 92% detected once. Concerning this clone itself: No antigen is known for it.

V is TRBV19 and J is TRBJ1-2; D possibly corresponds to TRBD1 (6 bases). The source was peripheral blood, collected 28 days after the second AZD1222 dose. The sequence was obtained from an adult who received the AZD1222 COVID-19 vaccine. CDR3 region: CASSSPDRSLGYGYTF. CDR3 bases: TGTGCCAGTAGTAGCCCGGACAGATCTTTAGGCTATGGCTACACCTTC.